This T cell receptor (beta chain) was recovered during a study of cytomegalovirus exposure and HLA in healthy donors. At the level of the study: An analysis done earlier identified roughly 120 million unique TCR beta sequences from approximately 180 million T cells.

Samples came from healthy bone marrow donors. Trimming removed 3 bases at V and 2 bases at J, with 17 bases between. In germline, CDR1 is SGHVS, CDR2 FNYEAQ. The CDR3 totals 17 residues. This PCR relied on a set of 60 Vbeta primers and 13 Jbeta primers. In the authors' methods: An analysis that came later counted 80 million or so unique TCR beta chains, 10 million to 11 million shared. The protocol was immunoSEQ multiplex PCR, while the TCRdb copy is restricted to in-frame clones and leaves out a portion. That table gives V, J and clone size, and the DNA gave D and trimming. In the table there are approximately 290,000 clones, about 80% of which are singletons. Study-wide findings and caveats: The study assumed roughly uniform donor sequencing depth for presence/absence analyses.

Details on this clone: Its specificity is not known.

This receptor was identified in a girl aged 2 to 10 in good health and CMV-seronegative. The material sequenced was PBMCs. The J gene is TRBJ1-3, the V gene TRBV7-6, with no clear D. This CDR3 reads CASSFVPSWRAGNTIYF. The CDR3, as DNA: TGTGCCAGCAGCTTTGTTCCCAGCTGGAGGGCTGGAAACACCATATATTTT.